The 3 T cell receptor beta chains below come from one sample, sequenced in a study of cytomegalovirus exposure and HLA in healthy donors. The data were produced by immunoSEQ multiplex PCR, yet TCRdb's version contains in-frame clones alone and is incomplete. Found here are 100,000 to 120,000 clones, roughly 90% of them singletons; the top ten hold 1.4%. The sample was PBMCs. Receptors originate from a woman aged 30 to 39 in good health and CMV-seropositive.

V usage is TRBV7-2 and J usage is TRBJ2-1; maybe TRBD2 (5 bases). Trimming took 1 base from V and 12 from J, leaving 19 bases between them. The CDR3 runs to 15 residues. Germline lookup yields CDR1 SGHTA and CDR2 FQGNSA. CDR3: CASSLGGSSTSVQFF. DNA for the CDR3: TGTGCCAGCAGCTTAGGAGGGTCTAGTACGTCGGTGCAGTTCTTC.

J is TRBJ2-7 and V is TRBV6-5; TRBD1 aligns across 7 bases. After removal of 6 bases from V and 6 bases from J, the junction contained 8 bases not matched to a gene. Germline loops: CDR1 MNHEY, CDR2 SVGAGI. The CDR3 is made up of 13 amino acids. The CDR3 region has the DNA TGTGCCAGCAGGAAGACAGGGCGAGGCGAGCAGTACTTC. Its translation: CASRKTGRGEQYF.

CDR3 sequence reads: CASSPPSAFIATNEKLFF. As DNA, the CDR3 is TGTGCCAGCAGCCCCCCAAGCGCATTCATAGCGACTAATGAAAAACTGTTTTTT. The J gene is TRBJ1-4, the V gene TRBV9; D not resolved. The CDR3 loop spans 18 amino acids. The germline gives CDR1 SGDLS, CDR2 YYNGEE. V was clipped by 4 bases and J by 2 bases, with 21 bases between them.